Below are 8 T cell receptor beta chains sequenced from a single sample in a study of cytomegalovirus exposure and HLA in healthy donors. The PCR ran on 60 Vbeta and 13 Jbeta primers. Generated by immunoSEQ multiplex PCR, the TCRdb table keeps only in-frame clones and is missing some. Of some 170,000 clones in the sample, 70% were seen once. The sample consisted of PBMCs. These receptor sequences come from a man aged 18 to 30 in good health and CMV-seropositive.

The V and J genes are TRBV10-3 and TRBJ2-3; D uncertain. CDR1 ENHRY and CDR2 SYGVKD come from the germline V gene. This CDR3 region has 12 residues. Deletions cut 3 bases from V and 5 bases from J, with 6 bases between. CDR3 coding DNA: TGTGCCATCAGTGAAAACAGAGATACGCAGTATTTT. Amino acid sequence: CAISENRDTQYF.

Regarding this clone: The sample contains more than one DNA sequence encoding this CDR3. V is TRBV5-1 and J is TRBJ1-2; possibly TRBD1 for D (5 bases). CDR3 length: 15 residues. V was clipped by 0 bases and J by 0 bases, with 9 bases between them. Germline CDR1 and CDR2: SGHRS and YFSETQ. As DNA, the CDR3 is TGCGCCAGCAGCTTGGGACAGACCGCTAACTATGGCTACACCTTC. This gives the protein CASSLGQTANYGYTF.

This chain joins TRBV6-5 and TRBJ1-2, with 8 bases matching TRBD1. V shed 6 bases and J 8 bases; nucleotides not matched to a gene: 5. Germline CDR1 reads MNHEY; CDR2 reads SVGAGI. The CDR3 consists of 12 residues. The DNA for the CDR3 is TGTGCCAGCAGCAGGGGGCGTAGAGGCTACACCTTC. Its protein is CASSRGRRGYTF.

The CDR3 region is CASSPNGGATNEKLFF. CDR3 in DNA: TGTGCCAGCAGCCCGAATGGGGGGGCAACTAATGAAAAACTGTTTTTT. V usage is TRBV5-6 and J usage is TRBJ1-4; possible D gene TRBD1, 5 bases. Trimming took off 4 bases at V and 0 bases at J, with 13 bases between the two ends. Per the germline V gene, CDR1 is SGHDT and CDR2 is YYEEEE. The CDR3 length is 16 residues.

The V and J genes are TRBV7-9 and TRBJ2-3; D unresolved. V was pared by 5 bases and J by 5 bases, with 8 bases between. CDR1 and CDR2 (germline): SEHNR, FQNEAQ (reference sequence). This CDR3 is built from 12 residues. The CDR3 here is CASSAPRDTQYF. CDR3 DNA: TGTGCCAGCAGCGCCCCCAGAGATACGCAGTATTTT.

The chain is built from TRBV27 and TRBJ2-1; 9 nucleotides align to TRBD2. This CDR3 region has 16 residues. Trimming took 6 bases from V and 5 from J; bases not matched to a gene: 11. Germline V gives CDR1 MNHEY, CDR2 SMNVEV (reference sequence). CDR3 in DNA: TGTGCCAGCAGCCCAACGACTAGCGGACGGAACAATGAGCAGTTCTTC. It translates to CASSPTTSGRNNEQFF.

V and J are TRBV6-4 and TRBJ2-3; 9 nucleotides align to TRBD2. The CDR3 runs 14 residues. Germline V gene lookup returns CDR1 MRHNA and CDR2 SNTAGT. J gave up 4 bases and V 2 bases, and 1 base lay outside the gene matches. The CDR3 loop is CASSDAGGPDTQYF. DNA for the CDR3: TGTGCCAGCAGTGACGCGGGAGGGCCAGATACGCAGTATTTT.

The rearrangement links TRBV19 to TRBJ2-2; no firm D call. The V gene's germline CDR1 is LNHDA and CDR2 SQIVND (reference sequence). The CDR3 loop spans 14 amino acids. The ends were cut back, 2 bases at V and 9 bases at J, with 13 bases in the middle. The CDR3 region is CASSIRGHSRELFF. The CDR3 coding sequence is TGTGCCAGTAGTATACGTGGGCATAGTCGGGAGCTGTTTTTT.